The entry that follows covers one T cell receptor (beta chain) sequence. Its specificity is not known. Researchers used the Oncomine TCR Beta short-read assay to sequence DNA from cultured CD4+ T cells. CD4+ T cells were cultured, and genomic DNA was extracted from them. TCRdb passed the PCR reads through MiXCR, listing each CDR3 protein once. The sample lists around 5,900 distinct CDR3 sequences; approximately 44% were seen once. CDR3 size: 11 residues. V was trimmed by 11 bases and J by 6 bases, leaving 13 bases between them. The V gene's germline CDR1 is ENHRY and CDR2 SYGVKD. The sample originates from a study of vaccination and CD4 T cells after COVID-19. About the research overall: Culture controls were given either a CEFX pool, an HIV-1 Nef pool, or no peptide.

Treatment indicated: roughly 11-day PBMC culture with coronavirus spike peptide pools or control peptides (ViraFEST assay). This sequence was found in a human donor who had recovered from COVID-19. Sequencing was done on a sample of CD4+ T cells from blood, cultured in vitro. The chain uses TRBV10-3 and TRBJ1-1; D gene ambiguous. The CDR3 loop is CASGVRAEAFF. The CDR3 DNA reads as TGTGCCTCCGGGGTGAGGGCTGAAGCTTTCTTT.